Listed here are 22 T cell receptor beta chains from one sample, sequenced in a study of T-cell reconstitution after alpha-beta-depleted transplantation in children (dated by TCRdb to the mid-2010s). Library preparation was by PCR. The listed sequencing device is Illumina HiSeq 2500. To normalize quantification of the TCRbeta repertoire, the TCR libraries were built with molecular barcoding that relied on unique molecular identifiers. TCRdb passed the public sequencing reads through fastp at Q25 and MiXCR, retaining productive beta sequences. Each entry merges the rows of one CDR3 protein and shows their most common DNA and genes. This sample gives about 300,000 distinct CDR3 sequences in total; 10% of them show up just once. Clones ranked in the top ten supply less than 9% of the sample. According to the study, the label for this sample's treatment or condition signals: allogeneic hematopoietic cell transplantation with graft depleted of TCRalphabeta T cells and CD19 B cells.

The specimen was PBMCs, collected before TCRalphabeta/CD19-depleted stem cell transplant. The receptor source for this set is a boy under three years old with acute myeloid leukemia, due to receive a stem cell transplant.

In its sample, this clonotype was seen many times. The CDR3 is CASNKRTSVLSGANVLTF. DNA for the CDR3: TGTGCCAGCAACAAACGGACTAGTGTTCTCTCTGGGGCCAACGTCCTGACTTTC. The V call is TRBV9, the J call TRBJ2-6; 7 bases are a match to TRBD2. From germline, CDR1 is SGDLS and CDR2 YYNGEE. With 6 bases clipped from V and 0 bases from J, the junction kept 12 bases outside the gene matches. The CDR3 contains 18 residues.

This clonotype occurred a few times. CDR3 amino acids: CASLAGGLTDTQYF. CDR3 in DNA: TGTGCCAGTTTAGCGGGGGGGCTAACCGATACGCAGTATTTT. The V call is TRBV2, the J call TRBJ2-3; TRBD2 matches at 11 bases. J was trimmed by 6 bases and V by 9 bases; bases with no gene match: 8. CDR1 is SNHLY, CDR2 FYNNEI, per germline. This CDR3 contains 14 residues.

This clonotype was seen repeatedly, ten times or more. The CDR3: CASSSGQALRGSTDTQYF. The CDR3 region has the DNA TGTGCCAGCAGCTCGGGACAGGCCCTTCGGGGTAGCACAGATACGCAGTATTTT. This chain uses TRBV2 with TRBJ2-3; 8 nucleotides match TRBD1. Germline V gives CDR1 SNHLY, CDR2 FYNNEI. Trimming took 6 bases from V and 0 from J; bases not matched to a gene: 14. The CDR3 loop spans 18 amino acids.

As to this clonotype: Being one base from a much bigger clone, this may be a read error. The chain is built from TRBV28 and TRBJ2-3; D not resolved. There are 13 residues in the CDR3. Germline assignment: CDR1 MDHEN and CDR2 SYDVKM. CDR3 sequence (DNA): TGTGCCAGCAGTCCCCACCTCACAGATAGGCAGTATTTT. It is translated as CASSPHLTDRQYF.

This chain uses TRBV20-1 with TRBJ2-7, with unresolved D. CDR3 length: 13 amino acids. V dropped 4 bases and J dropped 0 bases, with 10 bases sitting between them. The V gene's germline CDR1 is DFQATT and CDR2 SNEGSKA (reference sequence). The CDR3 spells CSATRLSSYEQYF. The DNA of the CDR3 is TGCAGTGCTACCAGACTCAGCTCCTACGAGCAGTACTTC.

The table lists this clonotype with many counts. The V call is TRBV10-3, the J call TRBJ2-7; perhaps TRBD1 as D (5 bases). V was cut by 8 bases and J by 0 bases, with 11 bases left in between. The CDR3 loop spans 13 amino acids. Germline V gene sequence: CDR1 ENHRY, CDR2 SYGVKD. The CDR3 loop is CAIHGQGSYEQYF. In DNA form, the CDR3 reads TGTGCCATCCATGGGCAGGGCTCCTACGAGCAGTACTTC.

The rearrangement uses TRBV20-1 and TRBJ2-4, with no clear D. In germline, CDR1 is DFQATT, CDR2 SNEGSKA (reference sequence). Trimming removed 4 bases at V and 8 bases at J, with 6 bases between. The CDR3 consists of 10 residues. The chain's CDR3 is CSAKAYIQYF. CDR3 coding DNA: TGCAGTGCTAAAGCGTACATTCAGTACTTC.

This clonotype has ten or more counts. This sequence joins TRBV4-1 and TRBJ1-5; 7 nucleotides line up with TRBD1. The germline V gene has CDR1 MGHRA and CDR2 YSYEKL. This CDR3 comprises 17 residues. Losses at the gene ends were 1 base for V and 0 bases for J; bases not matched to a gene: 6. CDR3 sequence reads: CASSQGFTGVSNQPQHF. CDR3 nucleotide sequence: TGCGCCAGCAGCCAAGGATTCACAGGGGTTAGCAATCAGCCCCAGCATTTT.

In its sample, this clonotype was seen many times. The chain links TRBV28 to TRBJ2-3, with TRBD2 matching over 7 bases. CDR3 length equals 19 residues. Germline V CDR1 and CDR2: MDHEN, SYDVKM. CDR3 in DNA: TGTGCTTCGATCCTGTGGGAGGGCCGATTGGATGGGAACACAGATACGCAGTATTTT. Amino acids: CASILWEGRLDGNTDTQYF. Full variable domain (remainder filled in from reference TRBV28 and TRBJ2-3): DVKVTQSSRYLVKRTGEKVFLECVQDMDHENMFWYRQDPGLGLRLIYFSYDVKMKEKGDIPEGYSVSREKKERFSLILESASTNQTSMYLCASILWEGRLDGNTDTQYFGPGTRLTVL.

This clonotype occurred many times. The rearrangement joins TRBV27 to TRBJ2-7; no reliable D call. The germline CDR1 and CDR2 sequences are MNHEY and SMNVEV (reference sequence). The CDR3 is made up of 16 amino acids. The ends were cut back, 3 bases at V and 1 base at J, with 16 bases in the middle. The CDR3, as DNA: TGTGCCAGCAGTTTGGGAAGTAGAGTAGGTTCCTACGAGCAGTACTTC. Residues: CASSLGSRVGSYEQYF.

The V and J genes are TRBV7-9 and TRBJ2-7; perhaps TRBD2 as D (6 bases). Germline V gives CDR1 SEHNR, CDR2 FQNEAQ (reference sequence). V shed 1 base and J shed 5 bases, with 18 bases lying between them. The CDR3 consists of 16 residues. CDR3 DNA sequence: TGTGCCAGCAGCTTAGAGCCGGAGGACTACCTCCACGAGCAGTACTTC. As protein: CASSLEPEDYLHEQYF.

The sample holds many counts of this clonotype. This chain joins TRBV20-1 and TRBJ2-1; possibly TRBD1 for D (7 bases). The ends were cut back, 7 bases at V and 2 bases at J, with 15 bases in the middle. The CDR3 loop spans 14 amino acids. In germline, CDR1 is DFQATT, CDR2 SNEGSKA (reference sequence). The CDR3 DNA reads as TGCAGTGGAAGAGGAGGGGGCACCTACAATGAGCAGTTCTTC. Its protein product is CSGRGGGTYNEQFF.

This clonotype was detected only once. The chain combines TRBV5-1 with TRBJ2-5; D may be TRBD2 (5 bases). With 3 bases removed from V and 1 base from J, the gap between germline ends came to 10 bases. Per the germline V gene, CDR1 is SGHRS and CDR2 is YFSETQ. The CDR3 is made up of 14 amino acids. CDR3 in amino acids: CASSSPRAQETQYF. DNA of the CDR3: TGCGCCAGCAGCTCTCCGAGGGCCCAAGAGACCCAGTACTTC.

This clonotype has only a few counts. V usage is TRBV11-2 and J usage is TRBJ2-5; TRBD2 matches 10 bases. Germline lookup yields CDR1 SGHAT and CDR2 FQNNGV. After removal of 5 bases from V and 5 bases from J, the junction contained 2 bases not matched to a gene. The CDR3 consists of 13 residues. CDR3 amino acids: CASSALAGETQYF. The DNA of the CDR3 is TGTGCCAGCAGCGCACTAGCGGGGGAGACCCAGTACTTC.

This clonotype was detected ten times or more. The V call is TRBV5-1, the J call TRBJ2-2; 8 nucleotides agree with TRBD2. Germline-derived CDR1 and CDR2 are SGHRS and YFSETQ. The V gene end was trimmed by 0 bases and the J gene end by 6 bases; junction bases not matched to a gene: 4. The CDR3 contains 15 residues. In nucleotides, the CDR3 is TGCGCCAGCAGCTTGGGGACTAGCTCCGCCGGGGAGCTGTTTTTT. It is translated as CASSLGTSSAGELFF.

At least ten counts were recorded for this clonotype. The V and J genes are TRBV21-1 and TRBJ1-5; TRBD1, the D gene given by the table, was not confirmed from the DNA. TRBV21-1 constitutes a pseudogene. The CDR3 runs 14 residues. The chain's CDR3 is CAIMGRYSNQPQHF. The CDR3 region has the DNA TGTGCCATCATGGGACGGTACAGCAATCAGCCCCAGCATTTT.

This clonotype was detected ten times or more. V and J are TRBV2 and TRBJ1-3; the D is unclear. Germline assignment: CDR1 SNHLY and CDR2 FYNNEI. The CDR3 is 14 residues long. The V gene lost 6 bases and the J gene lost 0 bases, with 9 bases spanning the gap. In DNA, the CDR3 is TGTGCCAGCAGCCGACTTATCTCTGGAAACACCATATATTTT. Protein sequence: CASSRLISGNTIYF.

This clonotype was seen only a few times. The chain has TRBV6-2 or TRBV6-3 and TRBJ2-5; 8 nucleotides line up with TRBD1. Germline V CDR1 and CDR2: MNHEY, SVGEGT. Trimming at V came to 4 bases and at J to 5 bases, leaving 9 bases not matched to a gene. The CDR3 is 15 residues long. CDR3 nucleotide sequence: TGTGCCAGCAGTTCCTGGACAGGGTGGAAGGAGACCCAGTACTTC. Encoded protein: CASSSWTGWKETQYF.

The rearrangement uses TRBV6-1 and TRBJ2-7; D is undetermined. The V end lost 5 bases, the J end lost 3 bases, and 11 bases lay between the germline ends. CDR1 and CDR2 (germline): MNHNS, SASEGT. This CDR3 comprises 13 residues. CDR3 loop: CASSRSRFYEQYF. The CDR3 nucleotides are TGTGCCAGCAGTAGGAGCCGCTTCTACGAGCAGTACTTC.

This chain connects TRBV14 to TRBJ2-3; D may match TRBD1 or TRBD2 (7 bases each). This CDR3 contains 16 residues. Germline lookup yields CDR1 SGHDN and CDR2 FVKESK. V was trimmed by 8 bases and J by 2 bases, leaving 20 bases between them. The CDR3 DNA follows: TGTGCCAGCGGCCGAGGGGGCGGGAGCCTCACAGATACGCAGTATTTT. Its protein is CASGRGGGSLTDTQYF.

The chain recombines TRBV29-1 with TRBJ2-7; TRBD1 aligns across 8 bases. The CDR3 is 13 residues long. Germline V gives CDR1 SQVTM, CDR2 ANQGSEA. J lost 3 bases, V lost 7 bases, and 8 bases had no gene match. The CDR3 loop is CSARTGSVYEQYF. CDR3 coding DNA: TGCAGCGCTAGGACAGGGTCGGTCTACGAGCAGTACTTC.

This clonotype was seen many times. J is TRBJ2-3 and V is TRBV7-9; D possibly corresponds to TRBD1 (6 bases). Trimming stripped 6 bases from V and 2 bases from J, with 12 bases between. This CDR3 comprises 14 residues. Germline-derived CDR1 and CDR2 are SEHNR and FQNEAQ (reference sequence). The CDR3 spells CASRGWTATDTQYF. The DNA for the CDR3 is TGTGCCAGCAGGGGCTGGACAGCCACAGATACGCAGTATTTT. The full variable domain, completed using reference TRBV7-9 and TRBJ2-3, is DTGVSQNPRHKITKRGQNVTFRCDPISEHNRLYWYRQTLGQGPEFLTYFQNEAQLEKSRLLSDRFSAERPKGSFSTLEIQRTEQGDSAMYLCASRGWTATDTQYFGPGTRLTVL.